Sequencing of this T cell receptor (beta chain) was carried out in a study of technical replicates of blood from four donors. The method was immunoSEQ multiplex PCR; TCRdb's version includes in-frame clones alone and lacks a portion of them. The sample gives tens of thousands of clones, 85% to 95% of which show up once; approximately 0.27% is in the top ten. V was shortened by 4 bases and J by 5 bases, with 12 bases between the two germline ends. The CDR3 length is 14 residues. Germline lookup yields CDR1 MGHRA and CDR2 YSYEKL. The sequenced sample was T cells isolated from PBMCs. The source of this sequence is a human donor in good health. This rearrangement joins TRBV4-1 to TRBJ2-1, with TRBD2 as a possible D gene (5 bases). CDR3 loop: CASSPARGDNEQFF. As DNA, the CDR3 is TGCGCCAGCAGCCCCGCCCGGGGTGACAATGAGCAGTTCTTC.